This T cell receptor beta chain was documented in a study of response to subunit inactivated influenza vaccine (dated by TCRdb to between 2018 and 2020). Regarding the study in general: Deep quantitative T cell receptor repertoire profiling was used in the study to track responses to a trivalent subunit inactivated influenza vaccine.

Study-wide conclusions, independent of this receptor: The authors proposed that each seasonal influenza vaccination may bring in only a limited number of new T cells.

Receptor libraries were prepared by RT-PCR. TCRdb records Illumina HiSeq 2500 as the sequencer. TCRdb reworked the public reads: Q25 trimming with fastp, MiXCR clone assembly, productive beta chains retained. Merged by CDR3 protein, the rows form single entries marked with the most common genes and DNA. Here the sample has about 780,000 distinct CDR3 sequences; about 18% occur a single time. The leading ten clones occupy approximately 11% of the sample. Concerning this clonotype itself: The target of this receptor is not known. It has no much larger one-base neighbor in the sample; base qualities were not kept.

The source of this sequence is a man aged 45-60 years who received an inactivated influenza vaccine. Donor details come from another sample of the same person, matched by shared clones. The sequences come from PBMCs from blood, collected about 5 days after vaccination.

The base sequence is TGTGCCAGCAGATCCACCGGGACGGAGGATTCACCCCTCCACTTT. Protein translation: CASRSTGTEDSPLHF. The rearranged chain carries TRBV7-9 and TRBJ1-6; the best D guess is TRBD1, with 5 bases matching. The CDR3 contains 15 residues, cysteine and phenylalanine counted. Of all the DNA, just the CDR3 is kept, 45 bases in frame from base 1. Reading the germline V gene (reference sequence) gives CDR1 SEHNR and CDR2 FQNEAQ. At the junction V is shortened by 6 bases and J by 8 bases, with 17 bases in between.